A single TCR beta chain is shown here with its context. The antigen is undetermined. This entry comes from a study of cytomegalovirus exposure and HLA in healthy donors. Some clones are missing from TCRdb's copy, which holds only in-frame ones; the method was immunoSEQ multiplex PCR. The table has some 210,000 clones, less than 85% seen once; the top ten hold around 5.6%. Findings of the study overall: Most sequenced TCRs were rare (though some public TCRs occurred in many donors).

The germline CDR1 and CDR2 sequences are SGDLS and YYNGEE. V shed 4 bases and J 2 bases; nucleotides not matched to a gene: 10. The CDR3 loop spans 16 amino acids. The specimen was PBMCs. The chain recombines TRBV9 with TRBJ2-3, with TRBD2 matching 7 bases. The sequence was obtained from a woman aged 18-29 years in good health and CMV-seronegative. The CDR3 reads CASSPLASGLTDTQYF. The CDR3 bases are TGTGCCAGCAGCCCCCTGGCTAGCGGACTCACAGATACGCAGTATTTT.